Following are 10 T cell receptor beta chains from one sample sequenced in a study of blood T cell repertoires in COVID-19. Some clones are missing from TCRdb's copy, which holds only in-frame ones; the method was immunoSEQ multiplex PCR. The sample holds 300,000 or so clones, 80% to 90% seen once. Sequencing input: PBMCs or T cells enriched from blood (not recorded which). Source of these receptors: a woman aged 18-29 years who had recovered from COVID-19.

The chain uses TRBV7-9 and TRBJ1-2; no reliable D call. V was shortened by 8 bases and J by 7 bases, with 11 bases between the two germline ends. Germline assignment: CDR1 SEHNR and CDR2 FQNEAQ (reference sequence). The CDR3 extends over 11 amino acids. The CDR3 region is CASDFLSGYTF. CDR3 DNA sequence: TGTGCCAGCGATTTTCTGAGTGGCTACACCTTC.

The chain recombines TRBV6-5 with TRBJ1-6; 8 bases are a match to TRBD1. The CDR3 is 13 residues long. Germline CDR1 MNHEY, CDR2 SVGAGI. Germline trimming cut 7 bases from V and 7 bases from J; bases unmatched to any gene: 3. The CDR3 is CASKSGGNSPLHF. DNA for the CDR3: TGTGCCAGCAAATCAGGGGGCAATTCACCCCTCCACTTT.

This clone showed up just a few times. The chain carries TRBV7-3 and TRBJ2-1; D is possibly TRBD2 (5 bases). Germline V gives CDR1 SGHTA, CDR2 FQGTGA. Between the trimmed V and J ends, which lost 2 bases and 8 bases, there was a span of 10 bases. CDR3 length equals 13 residues. DNA for the CDR3: TGTGCCAGCAGCTTAGACTACATCCATGAGCAGTTCTTC. This codes for CASSLDYIHEQFF. Using reference TRBV7-3 and TRBJ2-1 for the parts outside the CDR3, the full variable domain is GAGVSQTPSNKVTEKGKYVELRCDPISGHTALYWYRQSLGQGPEFLIYFQGTGAADDSGLPNDRFFAVRPEGSVSTLKIQRTERGDSAVYLCASSLDYIHEQFFGPGTRLTVL.

Worth noting for this clone: Additional DNA sequences in this sample encode the identical CDR3. The chain carries TRBV5-1 and TRBJ1-2; 7 bases map to TRBD1. Germline V gene data show CDR1 as SGHRS and CDR2 as YFSETQ. The CDR3 has 13 amino acids. Losses at the gene ends were 3 bases for V and 4 bases for J; bases not matched to a gene: 3. Here the CDR3 DNA reads TGCGCCAGCAGCTGGGACAGCAGCTATGGCTACACCTTC. It is translated as CASSWDSSYGYTF.

This clone was seen more than once but under ten times. V and J are TRBV28 and TRBJ1-5, with D possibly TRBD1 on 5 matching bases. The germline V gene encodes CDR1 MDHEN and CDR2 SYDVKM. Between the trimmed V and J ends, which lost 7 bases and 0 bases, there was a span of 13 bases. This CDR3 has 15 amino acids. CDR3 coding DNA: TGTGCCAGCACGGAGGGGTTTGGTAGCAATCAGCCCCAGCATTTT. It codes for CASTEGFGSNQPQHF.

The count of this clone is one. The rearrangement uses TRBV27 and TRBJ1-4; TRBD1 matches at 8 bases. Germline values: CDR1 MNHEY, CDR2 SMNVEV (reference sequence). The CDR3 runs to 12 residues. V trimming: 7 bases; J trimming: 7 bases; junction bases outside the gene matches: 2. The CDR3 DNA follows: TGTGCCAGCACGACAGGGGCTGAAAAACTGTTTTTT. Its translation is CASTTGAEKLFF. The full variable domain, rest sourced from reference TRBV27 and TRBJ1-4, is EAQVTQNPRYLITVTGKKLTVTCSQNMNHEYMSWYRQDPGLGLRQIYYSMNVEVTDKGDVPEGYKVSRKEKRNFPLILESPSPNQTSLYFCASTTGAEKLFFGSGTQLSVL.

J is TRBJ1-4 and V is TRBV25-1, with D unresolved. V dropped 2 bases and J dropped 8 bases, with 9 bases sitting between them. The CDR3 covers 13 residues. Germline V gene data show CDR1 as MGHDK and CDR2 as SYGVNS. This CDR3 is CASSEEGREKLFF. Here the CDR3 DNA reads TGTGCCAGCAGTGAAGAGGGAAGGGAAAAACTGTTTTTT.

V is TRBV3-1 (or the pseudogene TRBV3-2) and J is TRBJ1-2; D gene unclear. Germline lookup yields CDR1 LGHDT and CDR2 YNNKEL (reference sequence). Deletions cut 4 bases from V and 2 bases from J, with 8 bases between. The CDR3 runs 13 residues. As DNA, the CDR3 is TGTGCCAGCAGCCGTCGACAAAACTATGGCTACACCTTC. Protein product: CASSRRQNYGYTF.

The chain recombines TRBV30 with TRBJ1-1; D uncertain. This CDR3 has 14 residues. Per germline, CDR1 GTSNPN and CDR2 SVGIG (reference sequence). Trimming took off 4 bases at V and 0 bases at J, with 12 bases between the two ends. CDR3 residues: CAWTSVPMNTEAFF. CDR3 in DNA: TGTGCCTGGACCTCGGTGCCTATGAACACTGAAGCTTTCTTT.

This chain links TRBV7-8 with TRBJ1-2; TRBD1 is a possible D gene (5 bases). Germline CDR1 reads SGHVS; CDR2 reads FQNEAQ. Trimming stripped 3 bases from V and 3 bases from J, with 11 bases between. The CDR3 sequence is 14 residues long. The DNA for the CDR3 is TGTGCCAGCAGCTTGAGAGAGACAGACTATGGCTACACCTTC. As protein: CASSLRETDYGYTF. Variable domain in full (rest from reference TRBV7-8 and TRBJ1-2): GAGVSQSPRYKVAKRGQDVALRCDPISGHVSLFWYQQALGQGPEFLTYFQNEAQLDKSGLPSDRFFAERPEGSVSTLKIQRTQQEDSAVYLCASSLRETDYGYTFGSGTRLTVV.